Ten or more counts support the clone carrying this T cell receptor (beta chain). Using its own MiXCR run on the 5' RACE reads, TCRdb lists one record per CDR3 protein. The table includes fewer than 800,000 distinct CDR3 sequences, 7.1% detected once. CDR3 size: 13 residues. The V and J ends lost 3 bases and 6 bases respectively, with 12 bases between them. Germline V gene sequence: CDR1 SGHDT, CDR2 YYEEEE. The data belong to a study of identical twins. The same sample was also studied in work on yellow fever vaccine responses in identical twins.

This receptor was taken from a woman aged 18-29 years in good health. The sequenced sample consisted of PBMCs. The chain carries TRBV5-6 and TRBJ1-2; maybe TRBD1 (6 bases). In nucleotides, the CDR3 is TGTGCCAGCAGCTCACAGGGACCCAATGGCTACACCTTC. Translating gives CASSSQGPNGYTF.